This T cell receptor (beta chain) was documented in a study of shared clonotypes between healthy human individuals. Study background: CD4 naive and CD4 memory each took three plates per donor, while CD8 naive took two and CD8 memory one.

Overall study findings and caveats: Shared clonotypes across all four donors exceeded non-shared ones in generation probability.

For each subset, genomic DNA was distributed in equal portions over several immunoSEQ plates. Repertoires were generated with immunoSEQ multiplex PCR, while TCRdb's copy carries only in-frame clones and drops some. The data hold 2,500,000 or so clones, with around 93% observed a single time. From germline, CDR1 is SGHNT and CDR2 YYREEE (reference sequence). The length of the CDR3 is 16 residues. Deletions cut 2 bases from V and 4 bases from J, with 18 bases between. Regarding this clone: Its target is not known.

The source is a man between 18 and 29 years old in good health. Some clones in this sample may be carry-over from other donors' samples. The rearrangement links TRBV5-4 to TRBJ2-5, with D possibly matching TRBD2 (6 bases). The sample comprised naive CD4+ T cells from PBMCs. Subset reported: CD45RA+ positively selected. The CDR3 DNA is TGTGCCAGCAGCTTAGATTCGGCTAGCGTTAGAGAGACCCAGTACTTC. Translated, it gives CASSLDSASVRETQYF.